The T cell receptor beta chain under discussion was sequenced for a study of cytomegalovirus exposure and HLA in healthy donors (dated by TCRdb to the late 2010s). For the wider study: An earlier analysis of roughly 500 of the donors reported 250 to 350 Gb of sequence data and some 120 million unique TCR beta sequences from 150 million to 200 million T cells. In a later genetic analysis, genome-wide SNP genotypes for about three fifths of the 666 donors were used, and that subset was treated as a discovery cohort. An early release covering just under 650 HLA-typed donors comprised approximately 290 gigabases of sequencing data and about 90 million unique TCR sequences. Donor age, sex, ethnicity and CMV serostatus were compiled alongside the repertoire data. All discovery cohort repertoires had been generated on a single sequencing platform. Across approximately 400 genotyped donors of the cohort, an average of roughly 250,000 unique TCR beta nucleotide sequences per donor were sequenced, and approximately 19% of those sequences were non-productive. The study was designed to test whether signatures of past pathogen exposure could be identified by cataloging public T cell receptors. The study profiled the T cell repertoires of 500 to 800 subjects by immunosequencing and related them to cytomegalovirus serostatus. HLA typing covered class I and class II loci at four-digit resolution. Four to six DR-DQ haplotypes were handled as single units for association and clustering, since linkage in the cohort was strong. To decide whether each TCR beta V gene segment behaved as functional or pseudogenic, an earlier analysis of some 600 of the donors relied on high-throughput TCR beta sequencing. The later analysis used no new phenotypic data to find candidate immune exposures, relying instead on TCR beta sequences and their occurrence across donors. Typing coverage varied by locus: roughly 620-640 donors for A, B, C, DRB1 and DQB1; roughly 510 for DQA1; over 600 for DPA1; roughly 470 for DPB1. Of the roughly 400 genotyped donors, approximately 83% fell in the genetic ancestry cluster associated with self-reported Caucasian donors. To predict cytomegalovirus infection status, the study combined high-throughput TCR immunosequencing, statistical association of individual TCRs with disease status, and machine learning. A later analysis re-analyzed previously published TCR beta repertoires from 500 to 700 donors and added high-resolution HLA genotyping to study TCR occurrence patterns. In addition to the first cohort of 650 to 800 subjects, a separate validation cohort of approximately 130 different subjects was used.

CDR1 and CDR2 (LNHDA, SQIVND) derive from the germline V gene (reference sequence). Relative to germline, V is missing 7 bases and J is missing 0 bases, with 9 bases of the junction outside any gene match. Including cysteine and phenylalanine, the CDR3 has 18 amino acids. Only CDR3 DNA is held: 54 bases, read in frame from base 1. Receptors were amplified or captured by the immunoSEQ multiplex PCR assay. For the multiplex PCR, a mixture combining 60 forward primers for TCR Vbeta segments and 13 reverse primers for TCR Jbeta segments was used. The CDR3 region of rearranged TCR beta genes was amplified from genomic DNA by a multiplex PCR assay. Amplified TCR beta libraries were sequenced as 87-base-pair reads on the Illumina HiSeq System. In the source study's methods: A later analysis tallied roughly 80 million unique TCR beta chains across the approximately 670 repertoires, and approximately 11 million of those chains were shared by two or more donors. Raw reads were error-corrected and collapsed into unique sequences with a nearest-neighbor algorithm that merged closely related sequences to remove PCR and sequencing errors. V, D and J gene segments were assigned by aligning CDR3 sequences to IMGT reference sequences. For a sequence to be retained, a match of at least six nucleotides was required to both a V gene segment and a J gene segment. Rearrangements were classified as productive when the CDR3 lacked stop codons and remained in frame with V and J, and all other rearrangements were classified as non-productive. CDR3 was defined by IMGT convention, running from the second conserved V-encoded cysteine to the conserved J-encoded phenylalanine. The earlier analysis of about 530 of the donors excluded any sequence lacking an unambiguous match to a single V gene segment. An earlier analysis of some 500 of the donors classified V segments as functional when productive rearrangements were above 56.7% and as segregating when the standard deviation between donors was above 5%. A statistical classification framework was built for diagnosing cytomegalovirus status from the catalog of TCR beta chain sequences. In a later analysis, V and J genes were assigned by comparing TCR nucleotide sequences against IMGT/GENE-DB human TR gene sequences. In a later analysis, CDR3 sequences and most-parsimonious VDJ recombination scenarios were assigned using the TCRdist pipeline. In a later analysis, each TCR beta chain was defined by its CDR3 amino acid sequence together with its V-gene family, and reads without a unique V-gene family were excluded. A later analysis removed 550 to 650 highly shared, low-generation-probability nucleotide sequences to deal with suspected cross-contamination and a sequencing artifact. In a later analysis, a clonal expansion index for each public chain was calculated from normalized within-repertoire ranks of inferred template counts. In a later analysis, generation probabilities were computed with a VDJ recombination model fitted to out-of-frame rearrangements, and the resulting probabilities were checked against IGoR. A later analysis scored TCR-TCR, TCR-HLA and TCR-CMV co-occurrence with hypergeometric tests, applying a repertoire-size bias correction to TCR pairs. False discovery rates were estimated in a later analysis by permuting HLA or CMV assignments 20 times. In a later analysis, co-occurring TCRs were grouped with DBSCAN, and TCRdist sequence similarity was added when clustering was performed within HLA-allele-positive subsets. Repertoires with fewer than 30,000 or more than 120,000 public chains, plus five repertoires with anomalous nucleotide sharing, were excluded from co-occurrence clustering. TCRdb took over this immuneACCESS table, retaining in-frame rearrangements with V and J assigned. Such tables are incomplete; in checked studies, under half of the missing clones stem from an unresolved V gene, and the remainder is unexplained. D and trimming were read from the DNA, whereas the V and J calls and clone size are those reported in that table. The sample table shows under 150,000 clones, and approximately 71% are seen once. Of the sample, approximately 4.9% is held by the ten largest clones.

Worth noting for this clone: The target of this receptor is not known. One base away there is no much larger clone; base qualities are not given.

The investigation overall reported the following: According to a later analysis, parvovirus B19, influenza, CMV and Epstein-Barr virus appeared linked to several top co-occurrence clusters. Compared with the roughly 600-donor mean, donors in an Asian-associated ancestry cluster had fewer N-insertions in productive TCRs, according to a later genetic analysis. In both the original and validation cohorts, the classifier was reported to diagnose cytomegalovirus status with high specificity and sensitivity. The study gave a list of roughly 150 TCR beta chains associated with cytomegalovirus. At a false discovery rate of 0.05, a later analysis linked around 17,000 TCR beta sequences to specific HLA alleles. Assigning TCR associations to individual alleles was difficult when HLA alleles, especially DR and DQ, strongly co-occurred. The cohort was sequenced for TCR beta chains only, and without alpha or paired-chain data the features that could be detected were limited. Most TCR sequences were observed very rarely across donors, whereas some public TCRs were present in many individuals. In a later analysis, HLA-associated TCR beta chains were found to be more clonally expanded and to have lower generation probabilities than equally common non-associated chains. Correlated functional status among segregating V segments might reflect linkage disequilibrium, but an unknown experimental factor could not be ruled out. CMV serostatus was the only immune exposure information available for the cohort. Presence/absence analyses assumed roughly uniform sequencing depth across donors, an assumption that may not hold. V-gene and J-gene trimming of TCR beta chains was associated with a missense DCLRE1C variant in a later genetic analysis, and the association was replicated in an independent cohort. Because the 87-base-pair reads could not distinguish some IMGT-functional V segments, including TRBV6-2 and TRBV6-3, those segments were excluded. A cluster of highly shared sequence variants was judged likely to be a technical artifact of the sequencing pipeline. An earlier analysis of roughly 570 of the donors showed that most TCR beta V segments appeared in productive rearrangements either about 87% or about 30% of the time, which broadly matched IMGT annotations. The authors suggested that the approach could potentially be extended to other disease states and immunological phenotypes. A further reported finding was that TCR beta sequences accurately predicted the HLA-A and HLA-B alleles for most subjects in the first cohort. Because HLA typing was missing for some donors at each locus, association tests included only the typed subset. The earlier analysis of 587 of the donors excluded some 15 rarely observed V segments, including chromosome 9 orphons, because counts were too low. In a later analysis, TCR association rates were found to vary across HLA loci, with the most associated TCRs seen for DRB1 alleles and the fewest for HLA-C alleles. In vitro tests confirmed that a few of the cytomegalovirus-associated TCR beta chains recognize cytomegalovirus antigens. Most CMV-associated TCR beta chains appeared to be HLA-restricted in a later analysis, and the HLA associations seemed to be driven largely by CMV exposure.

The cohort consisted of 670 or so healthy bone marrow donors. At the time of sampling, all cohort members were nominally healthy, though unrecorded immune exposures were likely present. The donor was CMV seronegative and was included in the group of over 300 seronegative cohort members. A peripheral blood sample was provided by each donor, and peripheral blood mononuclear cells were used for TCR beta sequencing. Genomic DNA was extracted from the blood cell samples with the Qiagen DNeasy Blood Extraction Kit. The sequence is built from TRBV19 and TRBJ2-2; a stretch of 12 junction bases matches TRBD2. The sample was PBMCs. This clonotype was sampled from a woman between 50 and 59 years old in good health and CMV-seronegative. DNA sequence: TGTGCCAGTACCTCCCGGACTAGCGGGAACACGAACACCGGGGAGCTGTTTTTT. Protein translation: CASTSRTSGNTNTGELFF.